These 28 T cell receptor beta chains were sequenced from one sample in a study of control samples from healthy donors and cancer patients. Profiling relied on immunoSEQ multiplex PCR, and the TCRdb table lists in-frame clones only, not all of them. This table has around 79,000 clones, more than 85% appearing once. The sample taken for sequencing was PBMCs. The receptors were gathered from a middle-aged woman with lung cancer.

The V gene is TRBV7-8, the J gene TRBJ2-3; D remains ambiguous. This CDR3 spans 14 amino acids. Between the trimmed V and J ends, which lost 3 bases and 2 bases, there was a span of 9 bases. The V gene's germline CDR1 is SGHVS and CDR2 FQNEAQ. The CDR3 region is CASSFPYSTDTQYF. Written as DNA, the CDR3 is TGTGCCAGCAGCTTCCCTTATTCCACAGATACGCAGTATTTT.

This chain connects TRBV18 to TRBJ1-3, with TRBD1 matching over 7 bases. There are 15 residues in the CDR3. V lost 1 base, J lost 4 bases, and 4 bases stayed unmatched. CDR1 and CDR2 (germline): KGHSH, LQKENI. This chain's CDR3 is CASSPLAGGGNTIYF. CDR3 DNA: TGTGCCAGCTCACCACTCGCAGGGGGAGGAAACACCATATATTTT.

This chain's CDR3 is CASSQDRAGISGNTIYF. The CDR3 DNA reads as TGTGCCAGCAGCCAAGATAGAGCGGGGATCTCTGGAAACACCATATATTTT. This chain joins TRBV4-2 and TRBJ1-3; no clear D gene. Germline-derived CDR1 and CDR2 are LGHNA and YNFKEQ. Trimming pared 0 bases from V and 0 bases from J, leaving 12 bases between. This CDR3 is 17 amino acids long.

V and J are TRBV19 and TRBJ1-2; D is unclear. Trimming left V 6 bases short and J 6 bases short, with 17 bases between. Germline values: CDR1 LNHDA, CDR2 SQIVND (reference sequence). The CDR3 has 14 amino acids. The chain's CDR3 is CASRLGGTADGYTF. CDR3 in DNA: TGTGCCAGTAGGTTAGGAGGAACAGCAGATGGCTACACCTTC.

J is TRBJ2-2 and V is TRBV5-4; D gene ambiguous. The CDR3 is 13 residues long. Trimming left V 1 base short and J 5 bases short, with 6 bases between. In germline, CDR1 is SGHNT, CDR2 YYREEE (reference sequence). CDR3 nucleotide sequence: TGTGCCAGCAGCTTGATAGGGACCGGGGAGCTGTTTTTT. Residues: CASSLIGTGELFF.

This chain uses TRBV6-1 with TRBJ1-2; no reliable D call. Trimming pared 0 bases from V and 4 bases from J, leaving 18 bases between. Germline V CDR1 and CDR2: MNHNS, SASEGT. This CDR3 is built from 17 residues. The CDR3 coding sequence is TGTGCCAGCAGTGAAGCAATCGGACGGACCCTGGGCTATGGCTACACCTTC. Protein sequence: CASSEAIGRTLGYGYTF.

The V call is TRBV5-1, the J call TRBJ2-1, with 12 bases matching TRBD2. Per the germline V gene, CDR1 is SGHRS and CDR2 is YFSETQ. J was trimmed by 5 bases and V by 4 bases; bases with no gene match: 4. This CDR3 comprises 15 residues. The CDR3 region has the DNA TGCGCCAGCAGCGGACTAGCGGGGAGACACAATGAGCAGTTCTTC. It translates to CASSGLAGRHNEQFF.

The CDR3 spells CAWRLRGRVNDEAFF. The DNA of the CDR3 is TGTGCCTGGAGGTTAAGGGGGAGGGTAAACGATGAAGCTTTCTTT. The gene calls are TRBV30 and TRBJ1-1; weak D call: TRBD1 (6 bases). From germline, CDR1 is GTSNPN and CDR2 SVGIG (reference sequence). This CDR3 has 15 residues. The ends were cut back, 3 bases at V and 7 bases at J, with 21 bases in the middle.

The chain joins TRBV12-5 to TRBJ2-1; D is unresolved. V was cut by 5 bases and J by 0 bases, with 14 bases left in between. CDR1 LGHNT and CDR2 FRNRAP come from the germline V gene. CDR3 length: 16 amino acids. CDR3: CASGPPGSLSYNEQFF. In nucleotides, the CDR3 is TGTGCTAGTGGTCCCCCGGGCAGCCTCTCCTACAATGAGCAGTTCTTC.

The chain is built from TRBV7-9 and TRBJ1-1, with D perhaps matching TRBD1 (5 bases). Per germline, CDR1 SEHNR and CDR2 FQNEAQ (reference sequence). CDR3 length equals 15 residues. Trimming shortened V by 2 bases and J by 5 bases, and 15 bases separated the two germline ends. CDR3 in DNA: TGTGCCAGCAGCTTAAAGGCCTCGGAGGGGACTGAAGCTTTCTTT. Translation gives CASSLKASEGTEAFF.

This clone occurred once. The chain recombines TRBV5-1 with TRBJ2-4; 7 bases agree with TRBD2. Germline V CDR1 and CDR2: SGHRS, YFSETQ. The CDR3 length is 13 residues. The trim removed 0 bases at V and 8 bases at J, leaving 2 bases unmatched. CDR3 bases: TGCGCCAGCAGCTTGGCTGGACTAGACATTCAGTACTTC. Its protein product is CASSLAGLDIQYF.

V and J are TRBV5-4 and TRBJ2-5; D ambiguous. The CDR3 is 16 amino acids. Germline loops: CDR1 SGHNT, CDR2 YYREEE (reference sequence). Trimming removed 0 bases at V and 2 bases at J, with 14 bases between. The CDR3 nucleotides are TGTGCCAGCAGCTTGGGATCGACCAGATCTCAAGAGACCCAGTACTTC. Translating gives CASSLGSTRSQETQYF.

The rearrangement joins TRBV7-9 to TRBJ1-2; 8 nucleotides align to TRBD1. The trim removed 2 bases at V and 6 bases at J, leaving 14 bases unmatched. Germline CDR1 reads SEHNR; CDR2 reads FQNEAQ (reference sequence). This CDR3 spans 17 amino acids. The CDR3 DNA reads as TGTGCCAGCAGCTTACGTCAGGGGGCAACAGCCGTGGATGGCTACACCTTC. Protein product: CASSLRQGATAVDGYTF.

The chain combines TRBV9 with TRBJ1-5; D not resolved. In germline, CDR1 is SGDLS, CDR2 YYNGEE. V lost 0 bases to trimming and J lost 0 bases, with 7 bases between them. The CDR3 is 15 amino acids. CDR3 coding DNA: TGTGCCAGCAGCGTAGACAGTTATAGCAATCAGCCCCAGCATTTT. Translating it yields CASSVDSYSNQPQHF.

CDR3 bases: TGTGCCAGTAACAACCTAGTGGGTGAGCCCCAGCATTTT. This translates into CASNNLVGEPQHF. V gene TRBV19 combines with J gene TRBJ1-5; no clear D gene. The germline V gene has CDR1 LNHDA and CDR2 SQIVND (reference sequence). The length of the CDR3 is 13 residues. V was clipped by 7 bases and J by 8 bases, with 15 bases between them.

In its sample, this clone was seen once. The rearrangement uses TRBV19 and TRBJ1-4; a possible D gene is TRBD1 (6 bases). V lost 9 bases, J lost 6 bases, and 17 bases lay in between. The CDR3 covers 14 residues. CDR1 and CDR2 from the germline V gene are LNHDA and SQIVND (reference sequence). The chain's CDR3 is CASGADSSYEKLFF. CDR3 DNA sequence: TGTGCCAGCGGGGCGGACAGTTCTTATGAAAAACTGTTTTTT.

In DNA form, the CDR3 reads TGTGCCAGCAGCGTAGGGACCGGGACAGGGCCCTACGAGCAGTACTTC. Protein sequence: CASSVGTGTGPYEQYF. This rearrangement joins TRBV9 to TRBJ2-7; TRBD1 agrees at 9 bases. There are 16 residues in the CDR3. Germline V gene lookup returns CDR1 SGDLS and CDR2 YYNGEE. With 0 bases clipped from V and 2 bases from J, the junction kept 6 bases outside the gene matches.

The CDR3 loop is CASSLGGPKNIQYF. Written as DNA, the CDR3 is TGTGCCAGCAGCTTAGGTGGCCCCAAAAACATTCAGTACTTC. This chain uses TRBV7-8 with TRBJ2-4, with D uncertain. Germline CDR1 reads SGHVS; CDR2 reads FQNEAQ. Trimming removed 1 base from V and 2 bases from J, with 6 bases in between. This CDR3 is built from 14 residues.

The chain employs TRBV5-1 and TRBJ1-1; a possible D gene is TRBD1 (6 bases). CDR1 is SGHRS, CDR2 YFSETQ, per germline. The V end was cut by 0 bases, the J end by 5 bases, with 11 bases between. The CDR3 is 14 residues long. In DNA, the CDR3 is TGCGCCAGCAGCTTGGACAGGGTCGGGACTGAAGCTTTCTTT. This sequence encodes CASSLDRVGTEAFF.

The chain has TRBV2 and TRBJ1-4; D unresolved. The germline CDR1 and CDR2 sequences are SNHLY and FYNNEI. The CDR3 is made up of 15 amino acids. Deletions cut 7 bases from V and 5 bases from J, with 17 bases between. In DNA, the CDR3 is TGTGCCAGCATTTTCCTAGACCGAAACAATGAAAAACTGTTTTTT. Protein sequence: CASIFLDRNNEKLFF. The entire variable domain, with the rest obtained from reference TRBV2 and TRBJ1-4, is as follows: EPEVTQTPSHQVTQMGQEVILRCVPISNHLYFYWYRQILGQKVEFLVSFYNNEISEKSEIFDDQFSVERPDGSNFTLKIRSTKLEDSAMYFCASIFLDRNNEKLFFGSGTQLSVL.

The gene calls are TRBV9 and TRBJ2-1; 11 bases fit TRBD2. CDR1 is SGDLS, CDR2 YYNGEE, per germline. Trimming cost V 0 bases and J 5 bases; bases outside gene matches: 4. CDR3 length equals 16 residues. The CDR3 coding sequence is TGTGCCAGCAGCGTAGGCCTAGCGGGGGGCCACAATGAGCAGTTCTTC. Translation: CASSVGLAGGHNEQFF.

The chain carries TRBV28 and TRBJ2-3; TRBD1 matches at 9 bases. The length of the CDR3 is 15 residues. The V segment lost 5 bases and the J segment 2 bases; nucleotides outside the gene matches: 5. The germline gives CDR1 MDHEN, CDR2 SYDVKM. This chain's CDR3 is CASSTNRGHTDTQYF. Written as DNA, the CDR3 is TGTGCCAGCAGTACCAACAGGGGGCACACAGATACGCAGTATTTT.

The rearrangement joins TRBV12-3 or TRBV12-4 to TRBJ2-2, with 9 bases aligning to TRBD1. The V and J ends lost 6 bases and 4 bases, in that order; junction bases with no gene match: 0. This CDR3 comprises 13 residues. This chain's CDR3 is CASRTGGTGELFF. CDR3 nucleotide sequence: TGTGCCAGCAGGACAGGGGGCACCGGGGAGCTGTTTTTT.

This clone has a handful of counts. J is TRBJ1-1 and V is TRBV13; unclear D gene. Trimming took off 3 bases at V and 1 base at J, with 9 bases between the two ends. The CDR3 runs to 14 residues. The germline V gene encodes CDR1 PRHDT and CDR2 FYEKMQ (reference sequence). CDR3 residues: CASSLGVRNTEAFF. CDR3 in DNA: TGTGCCAGCAGCTTGGGCGTCAGGAACACTGAAGCTTTCTTT.

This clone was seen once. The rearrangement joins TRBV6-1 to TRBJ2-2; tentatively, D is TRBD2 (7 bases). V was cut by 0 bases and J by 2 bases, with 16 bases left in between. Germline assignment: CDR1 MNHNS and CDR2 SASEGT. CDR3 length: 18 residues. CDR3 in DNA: TGTGCCAGCAGTGAAGCGCTTCTGGGGGGGGCTAACACCGGGGAGCTGTTTTTT. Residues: CASSEALLGGANTGELFF.

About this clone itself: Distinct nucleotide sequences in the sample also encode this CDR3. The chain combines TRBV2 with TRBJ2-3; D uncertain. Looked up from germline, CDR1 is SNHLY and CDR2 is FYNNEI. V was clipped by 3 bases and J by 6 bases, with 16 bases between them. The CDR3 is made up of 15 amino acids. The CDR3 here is CASSDYGPLSDTQYF. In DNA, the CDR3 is TGTGCCAGCAGTGATTACGGGCCCCTCAGTGATACGCAGTATTTT.

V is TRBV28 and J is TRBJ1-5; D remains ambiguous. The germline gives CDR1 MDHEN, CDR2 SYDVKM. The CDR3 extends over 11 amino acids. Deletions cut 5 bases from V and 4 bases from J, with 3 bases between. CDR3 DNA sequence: TGTGCCAGCAGTGGGAATCAGCCCCAGCATTTT. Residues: CASSGNQPQHF.

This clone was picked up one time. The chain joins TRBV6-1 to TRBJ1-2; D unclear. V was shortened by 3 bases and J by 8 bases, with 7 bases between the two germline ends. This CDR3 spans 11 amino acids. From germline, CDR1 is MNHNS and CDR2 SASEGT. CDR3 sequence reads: CASSDVGGYTF. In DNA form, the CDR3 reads TGTGCCAGCAGTGACGTCGGGGGCTACACCTTC.